This T cell receptor (beta chain) was sequenced in a study of cytomegalovirus exposure and HLA in healthy donors. Study-wide context: Genotyping showed around four fifths of almost 400 donors falling in the Caucasian-associated ancestry cluster.

To note about this clone: Its specificity is unknown.

The study, taken as a whole, reports: Reportedly, cytomegalovirus status was diagnosed with high sensitivity and specificity. Fewer than 20,000 TCR beta sequences were associated with HLA alleles at 0.05 false discovery rate in a later analysis.

The germline CDR1 and CDR2 sequences are MNHNS and SASEGT. V dropped 9 bases and J dropped 3; count of bases not matched to a gene: 6. This CDR3 spans 13 amino acids. With 60 Vbeta and 13 Jbeta primers, the PCR was carried out. The assay was immunoSEQ multiplex PCR, and TCRdb's table has in-frame clones only and misses some. The table has about 160,000 clones, approximately 80% seen once. The chain couples TRBV6-1 to TRBJ1-2; the match to TRBD1 covers 8 bases. This receptor was obtained from a man younger than 45 in good health and CMV-seronegative. Sequencing was carried out using PBMCs. In nucleotides, the CDR3 is TGTGCCAGTCGACAGGGGATAGACTATGGCTACACCTTC. Its protein is CASRQGIDYGYTF.